One T cell receptor beta chain is described in this entry. Its antigen remains unknown. These data are taken from a study of cytomegalovirus exposure and HLA in healthy donors. In the PCR, 60 Vbeta and 13 Jbeta primers were used. Repertoires were generated with immunoSEQ multiplex PCR, while TCRdb's copy carries only in-frame clones and drops some. The listing records around 150,000 clones. The CDR3 spans 16 residues. The V gene's germline CDR1 is SGHNT and CDR2 YENEEA. With 5 bases clipped from V and 0 bases from J, the junction kept 2 bases outside the gene matches. Study results and limitations: The CMV antigen specificity of a few CMV-associated chains was confirmed through in vitro analysis. Across donors, presence/absence analyses took sequencing depth to be roughly uniform.

Material for sequencing was PBMCs. This chain uses TRBV11-3 with TRBJ2-1; 12 bases line up with TRBD2. The clonotype comes from a man younger than 40 in good health and CMV-seronegative. DNA for the CDR3: TGTGCCAGCAGCCTAGCGGGAGGGAGCTCCTACAATGAGCAGTTCTTC. Translation: CASSLAGGSSYNEQFF.